Following are 30 T cell receptor beta chains from one sample sequenced in a study of blood T cell repertoires in COVID-19. TCRdb's table, derived via immunoSEQ multiplex PCR, lists solely in-frame clones and lacks some. The sample yields about 90,000 clones, roughly 90% seen once. Sequenced material: peripheral blood. The receptors were gathered from a man over 45 with COVID-19, enrolled during active disease.

This clone was observed a single time. The chain carries TRBV12-5 and TRBJ2-7, with 8 bases identical to TRBD2. V dropped 1 base and J dropped 5; count of bases not matched to a gene: 7. The germline CDR1 and CDR2 sequences are LGHNT and FRNRAP. The CDR3 has 15 residues. The CDR3: CASGLGGLAVHEQYF. In DNA form, the CDR3 reads TGTGCTAGTGGTTTGGGTGGACTAGCAGTCCACGAGCAGTACTTC.

In the case of this clone: One junction end does not reproduce the germline sequence, and a read error may be involved. This chain's CDR3 is CATSDGGTGNTIYF. The CDR3 bases are TGTGCCACCAGTGACGGAGGGACTGGGAACACCATATATTTT. V usage is TRBV24-1 and J usage is TRBJ1-3; TRBD1 might be the D (5 bases). This CDR3 has 14 amino acids. Germline CDR1 reads KGHDR; CDR2 reads SFDVKD.

The V and J genes are TRBV18 and TRBJ1-2; 7 bases fit TRBD1. CDR1 KGHSH and CDR2 LQKENI come from the germline V gene. This CDR3 is built from 14 residues. The junction had 3 bases not matched to a gene; V was cut back by 4 bases and J by 1 base. CDR3 DNA sequence: TGTGCCAGCTCACAAGACAGGGTTAACTATGGCTACACCTTC. Translated, it gives CASSQDRVNYGYTF.

The rearrangement joins TRBV13 to TRBJ2-5, with 7 positions matching TRBD2. Germline CDR1 and CDR2: PRHDT and FYEKMQ (reference sequence). The CDR3 spans 15 residues. The trim removed 5 bases at V and 5 bases at J, leaving 11 bases unmatched. CDR3 nucleotides: TGTGCCAGCAGCCCCAACCCCAGCGGGGCCGAGACCCAGTACTTC. The encoded protein is CASSPNPSGAETQYF. Drawing the rest from reference TRBV13 and TRBJ2-5, the complete variable domain is AAGVIQSPRHLIKEKRETATLKCYPIPRHDTVYWYQQGPGQDPQFLISFYEKMQSDKGSIPDRFSAQQFSDYHSELNMSSLELGDSALYFCASSPNPSGAETQYFGPGTRLLVL.

V is TRBV4-3 and J is TRBJ1-5; TRBD1 matches at 8 bases. This CDR3 has 16 residues. V was pared by 2 bases and J by 4 bases, with 7 bases of the junction left unmatched. Germline lookup yields CDR1 LGHNA and CDR2 YSLEER. DNA for the CDR3: TGCGCCAGCAGCCAAATCTACAACAGGGGGAATCAGCCCCAGCATTTT. This sequence encodes CASSQIYNRGNQPQHF.

This chain links TRBV2 with TRBJ1-6; no reliable D call. CDR3 size: 14 residues. V was clipped by 2 bases and J by 10 bases, with 12 bases between them. Germline CDR1 and CDR2: SNHLY and FYNNEI. The chain's CDR3 is CASSESWEESPLHF. The CDR3 DNA reads TGTGCCAGCAGTGAATCCTGGGAGGAATCACCCCTCCACTTT. The full variable domain, completed using reference TRBV2 and TRBJ1-6, is EPEVTQTPSHQVTQMGQEVILRCVPISNHLYFYWYRQILGQKVEFLVSFYNNEISEKSEIFDDQFSVERPDGSNFTLKIRSTKLEDSAMYFCASSESWEESPLHFGNGTRLTVT.

This chain uses TRBV19 with TRBJ1-2; no firm D call. Looked up from germline, CDR1 is LNHDA and CDR2 is SQIVND (reference sequence). Trimming removed 1 base at V and 5 bases at J, with 11 bases between. This CDR3 spans 14 amino acids. CDR3 nucleotides: TGTGCCAGTAGTATAGCGGTGTGGGAGTATGGCTACACCTTC. Amino acid sequence: CASSIAVWEYGYTF.

V and J are TRBV15 and TRBJ1-2; 7 positions match TRBD1. CDR1 LNHNV and CDR2 YYDKDF come from the germline V gene (reference sequence). The CDR3 totals 13 residues. V lost 4 bases and J lost 8; bases outside the gene matches: 7. CDR3 in amino acids: CATSIKGARGYTF. CDR3 nucleotide sequence: TGTGCCACCAGCATCAAGGGGGCGAGGGGCTACACCTTC.

The chain combines TRBV15 with TRBJ1-5, with unresolved D. Germline V lookup: CDR1 LNHNV, CDR2 YYDKDF (reference sequence). Trimming took 0 bases from V and 0 from J, leaving 6 bases between them. The CDR3 is 15 amino acids. DNA of the CDR3: TGTGCCACCAGCAGAGAATCAGATAGCAATCAGCCCCAGCATTTT. This sequence encodes CATSRESDSNQPQHF.

The J gene is TRBJ1-5, the V gene TRBV28; TRBD1 matches at 8 bases. CDR3 length: 15 residues. The junction had 12 bases not matched to a gene; V was cut back by 5 bases and J by 9 bases. Germline V lookup: CDR1 MDHEN, CDR2 SYDVKM. CDR3 protein: CASSTLRTGTGPQHF. The CDR3 DNA follows: TGTGCCAGCAGTACCCTCAGGACAGGGACGGGGCCCCAGCATTTT.

On this clone: The junction departs from germline at one end; a sequencing error may be responsible. The rearrangement links TRBV7-7 to TRBJ2-3; 12 positions agree with TRBD2. CDR3 length equals 16 residues. The germline CDR1 and CDR2 sequences are SSHAT and FNYEAQ (reference sequence). The CDR3 DNA reads as TGTGCTAGCAGCTTAAAATCTAGCGGGGGGGCAGATACGCAGTATTTT. The encoded protein is CASSLKSSGGADTQYF. Full variable domain (remainder filled in from reference TRBV7-7 and TRBJ2-3): GAGVSQSPRYKVTKRGQDVTLRCDPISSHATLYWYQQALGQGPEFLTYFNYEAQPDKSGLPSDRFSAERPEGSISTLTIQRTEQRDSAMYRCASSLKSSGGADTQYFGPGTRLTVL.

This clone appeared a few times. J is TRBJ2-2 and V is TRBV9, with D possibly being TRBD1 (6 bases). This CDR3 comprises 14 residues. The germline CDR1 and CDR2 sequences are SGDLS and YYNGEE. Between the trimmed V and J ends, which lost 4 bases and 6 bases, there was a span of 13 bases. CDR3 DNA: TGTGCCAGCAGCCGAACAGGGATGTCCGGGGAGCTGTTTTTT. Its protein is CASSRTGMSGELFF.

This clone has only one observation. The rearrangement links TRBV7-9 to TRBJ2-1; 8 bases line up with TRBD2. J lost 0 bases, V lost 1 base, and 5 bases had no gene match. CDR1 SEHNR and CDR2 FQNEAQ come from the germline V gene (reference sequence). The CDR3 extends over 17 amino acids. DNA for the CDR3: TGTGCCAGCAGCTTAGACCGACTAGCGTCCTCCTACAATGAGCAGTTCTTC. Amino acids: CASSLDRLASSYNEQFF.

The CDR3 is CASSPDRVRDQPQHF. The CDR3 region has the DNA TGTGCCAGCTCACCGGACAGGGTACGAGATCAGCCCCAGCATTTT. The genes are TRBV18 and TRBJ1-5; 8 positions match TRBD1. Unmatched junction bases numbered 6, after V lost 3 bases and J lost 5 bases. The CDR3 is made up of 15 amino acids. CDR1 KGHSH and CDR2 LQKENI come from the germline V gene. Together with reference TRBV18 and TRBJ1-5, the CDR3 gives the full variable domain: NAGVMQNPRHLVRRRGQEARLRCSPMKGHSHVYWYRQLPEEGLKFMVYLQKENIIDESGMPKERFSAEFPKEGPSILRIQQVVRGDSAAYFCASSPDRVRDQPQHFGDGTRLSIL.

The chain combines TRBV7-2 with TRBJ1-2; 9 bases map to TRBD1. CDR1 is SGHTA, CDR2 FQGNSA, per germline. V shed 5 bases and J 3 bases; nucleotides not matched to a gene: 7. CDR3 length equals 15 residues. The CDR3 spells CASSTRGQGYYGYTF. Written as DNA, the CDR3 is TGTGCCAGCAGCACACGGGGACAGGGTTACTATGGCTACACCTTC.

This chain joins TRBV6-6 and TRBJ2-3; a weak D match, TRBD2 (5 bases). The ends were cut back, 7 bases at V and 0 bases at J, with 11 bases in the middle. The CDR3 is 14 amino acids. Germline V gene data show CDR1 as MNHNY and CDR2 as SVGAGI (reference sequence). DNA of the CDR3: TGTGCCAGCACTCCTGAGGGAAGCACAGATACGCAGTATTTT. It translates to CASTPEGSTDTQYF.

The CDR3 reads CASSLTGTSNQPQHF. The CDR3 nucleotides read TGTGCCAGCAGTCTAACAGGAACGAGCAATCAGCCCCAGCATTTT. J is TRBJ1-5 and V is TRBV6-5; tentative D call: TRBD1 (5 bases). CDR3 length: 15 amino acids. Germline CDR1 MNHEY, CDR2 SVGAGI. Trimming removed 5 bases at V and 1 base at J, with 12 bases between.

The V call is TRBV7-9, the J call TRBJ2-5; 12 positions agree with TRBD2. Germline loops: CDR1 SEHNR, CDR2 FQNEAQ (reference sequence). The CDR3 is 16 amino acids. V lost 1 base to trimming and J lost 5 bases; unmatched junction nucleotides: 5. CDR3 DNA sequence: TGTGCCAGCAGCTTAGATCGGACTAGCGGGGTGGAGACCCAGTACTTC. Translating it yields CASSLDRTSGVETQYF.

Comment on this clone: Other DNA sequences within the sample encode an identical CDR3. The chain uses TRBV18 and TRBJ1-1, with TRBD1 as a possible D gene (6 bases). The CDR3 is 14 amino acids. V lost 6 bases and J lost 0, with 11 bases in between. Germline CDR1 and CDR2: KGHSH and LQKENI. The CDR3 nucleotides read TGTGCCAGCTCCCCGACAGGCATGAACACTGAAGCTTTCTTT. It specifies CASSPTGMNTEAFF. The variable domain in full, completed from reference TRBV18 and TRBJ1-1, reads NAGVMQNPRHLVRRRGQEARLRCSPMKGHSHVYWYRQLPEEGLKFMVYLQKENIIDESGMPKERFSAEFPKEGPSILRIQQVVRGDSAAYFCASSPTGMNTEAFFGQGTRLTVV.

The V gene is TRBV5-1, the J gene TRBJ2-2; 9 bases map to TRBD1. With 3 bases clipped from V and 5 bases from J, the junction kept 5 bases outside the gene matches. CDR3 length: 15 amino acids. Germline-derived CDR1 and CDR2 are SGHRS and YFSETQ. CDR3 nucleotide sequence: TGCGCCAGCAGCTCACAGGGGGCTGGGACCGGGGAGCTGTTTTTT. It encodes CASSSQGAGTGELFF.

The chain carries TRBV5-6 and TRBJ2-2; 10 nucleotides match TRBD1. CDR3 size: 16 residues. After removal of 0 bases from V and 3 bases from J, the junction contained 2 bases not matched to a gene. Germline values: CDR1 SGHDT, CDR2 YYEEEE. The CDR3 reads CASSLGQGAYTGELFF. The CDR3 region has the DNA TGTGCCAGCAGCTTGGGACAGGGGGCCTACACCGGGGAGCTGTTTTTT.

This chain's CDR3 is CASSLWGPDPGNTEAFF. The CDR3 coding sequence is TGTGCCAGCAGTTTATGGGGTCCAGATCCAGGGAACACTGAAGCTTTCTTT. The chain carries TRBV28 and TRBJ1-1; no definite D call. The CDR3 has 17 residues. The V gene lost 0 bases and the J gene lost 1 base, with 15 bases spanning the gap. Germline V gene data show CDR1 as MDHEN and CDR2 as SYDVKM.

This clone is a singleton in its sample. The CDR3, as DNA: TGCGCCAGCAGCCGCATAGGGCCAGGGGCCAGCTCCTACGAGCAGTACTTC. It is translated as CASSRIGPGASSYEQYF. This chain links TRBV5-1 with TRBJ2-7; D possibly corresponds to TRBD1 (6 bases). Germline loops: CDR1 SGHRS, CDR2 YFSETQ. V was trimmed by 4 bases and J by 0 bases, leaving 20 bases between them. This CDR3 has 17 amino acids.

This rearrangement joins TRBV2 to TRBJ2-7, with TRBD1 matching over 11 bases. Unmatched junction bases numbered 2, after V lost 5 bases and J lost 2 bases. This CDR3 comprises 14 residues. The germline gives CDR1 SNHLY, CDR2 FYNNEI. CDR3 sequence: CASSPGQGAYEQYF. The CDR3 region has the DNA TGTGCCAGCAGTCCGGGACAGGGGGCCTACGAGCAGTACTTC.

The chain uses TRBV6-5 and TRBJ1-1, with TRBD1 matching over 7 bases. Germline CDR1 is MNHEY and CDR2 is SVGAGI. V lost 6 bases to trimming and J lost 6 bases; unmatched junction nucleotides: 7. CDR3 length: 13 amino acids. The CDR3 protein is CASRSTGEPEAFF. CDR3 sequence (DNA): TGTGCCAGCAGATCAACAGGGGAACCTGAAGCTTTCTTT.

This clone was counted between two and nine times. The CDR3 DNA sequence: TGTGCCATCAGTGAGTCGCAGGGCTATAACTATGGCTACACCTTC. This codes for CAISESQGYNYGYTF. The chain carries TRBV10-3 and TRBJ1-2; D perhaps matches TRBD1 (5 bases). Germline V gene sequence: CDR1 ENHRY, CDR2 SYGVKD. Trimming left V 0 bases short and J 1 base short, with 9 bases between. There are 15 residues in the CDR3.

The chain recombines TRBV5-4 with TRBJ2-7, with D uncertain. CDR3 length: 13 residues. Trimming shortened V by 0 bases and J by 7 bases, and 11 bases separated the two germline ends. Germline CDR1 is SGHNT and CDR2 is YYREEE (reference sequence). The CDR3 here is CASSLDSVKEQYF. The CDR3 DNA reads as TGTGCCAGCAGCTTGGACAGTGTAAAGGAGCAGTACTTC.

The gene calls are TRBV15 and TRBJ1-4; 8 nucleotides align to TRBD1. Germline V gives CDR1 LNHNV, CDR2 YYDKDF (reference sequence). The CDR3 length is 15 residues. J gave up 3 bases and V 3 bases, and 3 bases lay outside the gene matches. The CDR3 coding sequence is TGTGCCACCAGCAGCCAGGGGGCCCCTAATGAAAAACTGTTTTTT. Its protein product is CATSSQGAPNEKLFF.

This chain joins TRBV7-9 and TRBJ1-2; D gene unclear. Germline V gives CDR1 SEHNR, CDR2 FQNEAQ (reference sequence). With 1 base removed from V and 6 bases from J, the gap between germline ends came to 6 bases. This CDR3 is 12 amino acids long. CDR3 in amino acids: CASSLDEHGYTF. For the CDR3, the DNA is TGTGCCAGCAGCTTAGATGAGCATGGCTACACCTTC.

The J gene is TRBJ1-5, the V gene TRBV2, with D uncertain. The CDR3 sequence is 16 residues long. Between the trimmed V and J ends, which lost 6 bases and 1 base, there was a span of 16 bases. In germline, CDR1 is SNHLY, CDR2 FYNNEI. The DNA for the CDR3 is TGTGCCAGCAGGACCGCGAAGGCGGGAAGCAATCAGCCCCAGCATTTT. As protein: CASRTAKAGSNQPQHF.